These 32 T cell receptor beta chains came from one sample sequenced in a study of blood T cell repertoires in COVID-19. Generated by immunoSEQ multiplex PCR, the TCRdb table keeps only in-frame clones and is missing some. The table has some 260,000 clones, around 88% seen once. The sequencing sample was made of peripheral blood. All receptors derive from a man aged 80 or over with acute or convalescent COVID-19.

This CDR3 reads CASSQVNSPLHF. CDR3 coding DNA: TGTGCCAGCAGCCAAGTAAATTCACCCCTCCACTTT. V is TRBV3-1 (or the pseudogene TRBV3-2) and J is TRBJ1-6; no definite D call. This CDR3 region has 12 residues. V was clipped by 1 base and J by 7 bases, with 2 bases between them. Germline lookup yields CDR1 LGHDT and CDR2 YNNKEL (reference sequence).

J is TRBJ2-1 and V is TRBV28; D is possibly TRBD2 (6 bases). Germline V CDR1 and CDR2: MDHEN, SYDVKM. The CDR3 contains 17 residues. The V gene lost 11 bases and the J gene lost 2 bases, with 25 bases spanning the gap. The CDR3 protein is CAVQPTGSGGAYNEQFF. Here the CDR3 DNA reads TGTGCCGTGCAACCTACCGGGTCAGGCGGGGCCTACAATGAGCAGTTCTTC.

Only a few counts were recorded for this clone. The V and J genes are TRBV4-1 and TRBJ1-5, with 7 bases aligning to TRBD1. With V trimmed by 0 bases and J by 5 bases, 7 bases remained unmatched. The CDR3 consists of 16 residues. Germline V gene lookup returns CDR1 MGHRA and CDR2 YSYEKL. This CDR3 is CASSQEVRTGHQPQHF. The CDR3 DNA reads TGCGCCAGCAGCCAAGAGGTTAGGACAGGTCATCAGCCCCAGCATTTT.

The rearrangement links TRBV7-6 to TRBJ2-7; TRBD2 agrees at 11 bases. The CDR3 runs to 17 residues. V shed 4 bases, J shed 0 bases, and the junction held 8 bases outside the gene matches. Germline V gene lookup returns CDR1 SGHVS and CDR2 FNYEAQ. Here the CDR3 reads CASSSGLAGTLSYEQYF. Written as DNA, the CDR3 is TGTGCCAGCAGCTCAGGACTAGCGGGTACCCTCTCCTACGAGCAGTACTTC.

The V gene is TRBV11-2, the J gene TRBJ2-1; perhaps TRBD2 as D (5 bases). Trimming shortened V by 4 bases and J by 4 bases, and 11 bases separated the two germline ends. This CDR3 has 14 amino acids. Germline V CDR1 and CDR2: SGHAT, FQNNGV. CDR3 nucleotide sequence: TGTGCCAGCAGCTCCGCCGGACTTTACAATGAGCAGTTCTTC. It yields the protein CASSSAGLYNEQFF. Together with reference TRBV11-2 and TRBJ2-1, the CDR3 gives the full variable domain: EAGVAQSPRYKIIEKRQSVAFWCNPISGHATLYWYQQILGQGPKLLIQFQNNGVVDDSQLPKDRFSAERLKGVDSTLKIQPAKLEDSAVYLCASSSAGLYNEQFFGPGTRLTVL.

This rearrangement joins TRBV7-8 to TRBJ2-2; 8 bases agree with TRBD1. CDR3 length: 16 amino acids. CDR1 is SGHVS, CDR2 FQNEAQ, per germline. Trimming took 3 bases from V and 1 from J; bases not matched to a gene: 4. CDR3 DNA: TGTGCCAGCAGCTTGGGAGGACAGGGGAACACCGGGGAGCTGTTTTTT. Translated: CASSLGGQGNTGELFF.

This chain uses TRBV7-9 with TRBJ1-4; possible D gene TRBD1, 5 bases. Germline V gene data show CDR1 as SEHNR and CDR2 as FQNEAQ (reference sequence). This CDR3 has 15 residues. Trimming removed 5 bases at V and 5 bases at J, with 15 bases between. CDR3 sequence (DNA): TGTGCCAGCAGCAACCTGCGGGACGCAAATGAAAAACTGTTTTTT. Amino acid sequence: CASSNLRDANEKLFF.

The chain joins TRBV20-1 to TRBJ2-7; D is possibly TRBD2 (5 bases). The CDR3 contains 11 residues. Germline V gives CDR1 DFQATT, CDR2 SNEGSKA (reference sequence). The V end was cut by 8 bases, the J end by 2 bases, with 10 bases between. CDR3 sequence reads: CSTLDPYEQYF. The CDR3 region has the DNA TGCAGTACACTAGACCCCTACGAGCAGTACTTC.

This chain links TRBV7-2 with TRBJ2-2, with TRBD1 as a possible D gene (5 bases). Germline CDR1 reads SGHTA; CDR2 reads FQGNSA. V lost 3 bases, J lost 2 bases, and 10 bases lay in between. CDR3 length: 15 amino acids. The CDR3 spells CASSLWGVNTGELFF. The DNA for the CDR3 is TGTGCCAGCAGCTTGTGGGGCGTTAACACCGGGGAGCTGTTTTTT.

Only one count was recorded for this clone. CDR3 sequence reads: CASSIEGRTEAFF. The CDR3 coding sequence is TGTGCCAGTAGTATAGAGGGGAGAACTGAAGCTTTCTTT. The chain joins TRBV19 to TRBJ1-1; D is undetermined. The V gene's germline CDR1 is LNHDA and CDR2 SQIVND (reference sequence). The CDR3 contains 13 residues. Trimming took off 0 bases at V and 5 bases at J, with 7 bases between the two ends.

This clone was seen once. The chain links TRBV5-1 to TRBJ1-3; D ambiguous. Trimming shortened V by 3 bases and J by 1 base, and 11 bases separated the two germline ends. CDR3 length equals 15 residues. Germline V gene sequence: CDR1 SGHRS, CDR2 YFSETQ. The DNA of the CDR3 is TGCGCCAGCAGCTCCCACGGAGGATCTGGAAACACCATATATTTT. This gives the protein CASSSHGGSGNTIYF.

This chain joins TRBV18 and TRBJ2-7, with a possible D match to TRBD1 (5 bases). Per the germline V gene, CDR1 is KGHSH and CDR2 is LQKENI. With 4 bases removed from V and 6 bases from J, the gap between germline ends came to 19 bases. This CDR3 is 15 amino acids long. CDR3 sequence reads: CASSQETVKGSEQYF. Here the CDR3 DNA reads TGTGCCAGCTCACAGGAGACAGTTAAAGGGTCCGAGCAGTACTTC.

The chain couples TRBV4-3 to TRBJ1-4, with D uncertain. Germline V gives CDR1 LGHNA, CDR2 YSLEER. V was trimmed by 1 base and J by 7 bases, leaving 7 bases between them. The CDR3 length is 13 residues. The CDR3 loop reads CASSQGLGEKLFF. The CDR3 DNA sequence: TGCGCCAGCAGCCAAGGGCTTGGTGAAAAACTGTTTTTT.

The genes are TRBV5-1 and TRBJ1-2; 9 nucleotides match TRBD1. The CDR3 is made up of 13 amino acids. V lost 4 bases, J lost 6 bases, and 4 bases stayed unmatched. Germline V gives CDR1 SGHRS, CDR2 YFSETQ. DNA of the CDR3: TGCGCCAGCAGCCCGGGACAGGGCCATGGCTACACCTTC. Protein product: CASSPGQGHGYTF.

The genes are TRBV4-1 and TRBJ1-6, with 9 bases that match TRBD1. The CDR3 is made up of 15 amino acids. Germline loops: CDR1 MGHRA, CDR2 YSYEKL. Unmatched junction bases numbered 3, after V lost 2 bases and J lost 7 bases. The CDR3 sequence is CASSQSGTGNSPLHF. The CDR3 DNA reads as TGCGCCAGCAGCCAATCCGGGACAGGGAATTCACCCCTCCACTTT.

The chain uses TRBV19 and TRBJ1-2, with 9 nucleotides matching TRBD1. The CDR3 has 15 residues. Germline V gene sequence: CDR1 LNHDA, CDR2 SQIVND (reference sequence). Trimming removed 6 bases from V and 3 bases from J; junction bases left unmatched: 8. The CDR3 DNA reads TGTGCCAGTAGCCGATTGGACAGGGGAGACTATGGCTACACCTTC. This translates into CASSRLDRGDYGYTF.

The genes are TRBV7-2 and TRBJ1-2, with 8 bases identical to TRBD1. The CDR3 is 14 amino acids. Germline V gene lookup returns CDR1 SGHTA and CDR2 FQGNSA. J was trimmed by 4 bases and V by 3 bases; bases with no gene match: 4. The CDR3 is CASSFSGGGYGYTF. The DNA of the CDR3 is TGTGCCAGCAGCTTTTCAGGGGGCGGCTATGGCTACACCTTC.

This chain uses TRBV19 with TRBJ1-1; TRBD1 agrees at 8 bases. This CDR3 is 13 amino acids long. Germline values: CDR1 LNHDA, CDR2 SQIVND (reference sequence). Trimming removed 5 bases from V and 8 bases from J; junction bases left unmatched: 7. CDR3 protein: CASSVTGAREAFF. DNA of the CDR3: TGTGCCAGTAGTGTGACAGGGGCGAGAGAAGCTTTCTTT.

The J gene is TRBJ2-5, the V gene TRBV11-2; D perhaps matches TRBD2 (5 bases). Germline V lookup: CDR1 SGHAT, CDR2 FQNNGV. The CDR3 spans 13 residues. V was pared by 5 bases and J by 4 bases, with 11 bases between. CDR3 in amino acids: CASSHTSLETQYF. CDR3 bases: TGTGCCAGCAGCCATACTAGTTTAGAGACCCAGTACTTC.

This chain's CDR3 is CASSLAGGSLEYF. CDR3 nucleotides: TGCGCCAGCAGCTTAGCGGGGGGGTCATTAGAGTACTTC. The rearrangement links TRBV5-1 to TRBJ2-7; 10 bases map to TRBD2. Germline CDR1 SGHRS, CDR2 YFSETQ. CDR3 length: 13 residues. With 2 bases clipped from V and 11 bases from J, the junction kept 7 bases outside the gene matches.

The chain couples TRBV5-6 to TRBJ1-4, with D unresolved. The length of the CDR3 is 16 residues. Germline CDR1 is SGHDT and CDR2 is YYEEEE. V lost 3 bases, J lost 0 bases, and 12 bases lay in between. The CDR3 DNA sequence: TGTGCCAGCAGCTCGGTGCACCCGCCAACTAATGAAAAACTGTTTTTT. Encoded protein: CASSSVHPPTNEKLFF.

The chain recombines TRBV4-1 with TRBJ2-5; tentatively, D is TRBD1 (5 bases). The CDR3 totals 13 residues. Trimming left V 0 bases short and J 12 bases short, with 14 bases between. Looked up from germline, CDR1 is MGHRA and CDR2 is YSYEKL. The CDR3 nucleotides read TGCGCCAGCAGCCAAGATAAAGGGCAGGGCGAGTACTTC. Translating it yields CASSQDKGQGEYF.

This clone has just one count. The CDR3 region is CASSFSRWMGAEAFF. The CDR3 nucleotides read TGTGCCAGCAGCTTTTCCCGGTGGATGGGCGCTGAAGCTTTCTTT. This sequence joins TRBV11-1 and TRBJ1-1; D remains ambiguous. This CDR3 has 15 amino acids. Between the trimmed V and J ends, which lost 3 bases and 6 bases, there was a span of 17 bases. Germline V gene sequence: CDR1 SGHAT, CDR2 FQDESV (reference sequence).

CDR3 nucleotide sequence: TGCGCCAGCAGCTTGATCTCCGGGTCGAAAGAGACCCAGTACTTC. It translates to CASSLISGSKETQYF. This rearrangement joins TRBV5-1 to TRBJ2-5, with D hard to call. Trimming took 1 base from V and 3 from J, leaving 13 bases between them. The CDR3 loop spans 15 amino acids. Per the germline V gene, CDR1 is SGHRS and CDR2 is YFSETQ.

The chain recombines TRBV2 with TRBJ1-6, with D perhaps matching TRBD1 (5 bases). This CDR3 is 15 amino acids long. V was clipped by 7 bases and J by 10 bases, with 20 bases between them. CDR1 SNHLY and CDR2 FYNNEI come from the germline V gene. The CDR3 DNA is TGTGCCAGCATCCCAGGTGGGGCAAGAAAGTCACCCCTCCACTTT. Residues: CASIPGGARKSPLHF.

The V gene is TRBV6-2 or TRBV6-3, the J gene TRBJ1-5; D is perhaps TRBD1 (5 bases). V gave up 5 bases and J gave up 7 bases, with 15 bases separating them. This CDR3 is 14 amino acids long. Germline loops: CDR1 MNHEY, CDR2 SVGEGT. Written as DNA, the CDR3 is TGTGCCAGCAGTCCCCTGACCCGGGGGCAGCCCCAGCATTTT. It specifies CASSPLTRGQPQHF.

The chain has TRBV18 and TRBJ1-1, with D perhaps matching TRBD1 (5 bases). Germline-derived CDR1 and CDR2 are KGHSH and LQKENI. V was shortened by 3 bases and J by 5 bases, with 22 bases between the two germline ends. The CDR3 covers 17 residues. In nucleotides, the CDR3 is TGTGCCAGCTCACCTGCCATCGACGGTCGAAAGGGGACTGAAGCTTTCTTT. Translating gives CASSPAIDGRKGTEAFF.

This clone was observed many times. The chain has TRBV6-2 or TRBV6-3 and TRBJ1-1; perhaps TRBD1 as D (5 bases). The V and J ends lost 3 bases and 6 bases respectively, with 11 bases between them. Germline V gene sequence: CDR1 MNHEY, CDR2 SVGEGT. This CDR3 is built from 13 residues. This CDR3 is CASSYSGVAEAFF. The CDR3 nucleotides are TGTGCCAGCAGTTATTCGGGGGTGGCTGAAGCTTTCTTT.

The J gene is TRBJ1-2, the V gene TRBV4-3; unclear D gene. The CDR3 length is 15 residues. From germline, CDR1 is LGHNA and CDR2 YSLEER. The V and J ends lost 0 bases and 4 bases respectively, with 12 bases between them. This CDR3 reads CASSQELGRLYGYTF. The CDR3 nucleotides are TGCGCCAGCAGCCAAGAGCTGGGGAGACTCTATGGCTACACCTTC.

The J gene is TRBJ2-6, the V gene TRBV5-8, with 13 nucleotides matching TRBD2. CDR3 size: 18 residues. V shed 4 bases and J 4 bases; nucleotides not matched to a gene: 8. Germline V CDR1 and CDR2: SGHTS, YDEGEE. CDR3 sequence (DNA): TGTGCCAGCAGCCTGGGACTAGCGGGGCCAGGGGGGGCCAACGTCCTGACTTTC. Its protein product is CASSLGLAGPGGANVLTF.

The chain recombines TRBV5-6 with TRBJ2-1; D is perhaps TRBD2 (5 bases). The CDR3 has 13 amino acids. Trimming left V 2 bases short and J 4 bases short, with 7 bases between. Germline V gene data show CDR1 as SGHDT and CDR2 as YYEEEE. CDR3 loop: CASSFRTYNEQFF. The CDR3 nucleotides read TGTGCCAGCAGCTTCCGGACTTACAATGAGCAGTTCTTC.

CDR3 residues: CASSQDLFGTGEYTF. Written as DNA, the CDR3 is TGCGCCAGCAGCCAAGATCTTTTCGGGACAGGGGAATACACCTTC. The chain couples TRBV4-1 to TRBJ1-2; 10 positions agree with TRBD1. Trimming cost V 0 bases and J 11 bases; bases outside gene matches: 9. The germline V gene has CDR1 MGHRA and CDR2 YSYEKL. The CDR3 spans 15 residues.